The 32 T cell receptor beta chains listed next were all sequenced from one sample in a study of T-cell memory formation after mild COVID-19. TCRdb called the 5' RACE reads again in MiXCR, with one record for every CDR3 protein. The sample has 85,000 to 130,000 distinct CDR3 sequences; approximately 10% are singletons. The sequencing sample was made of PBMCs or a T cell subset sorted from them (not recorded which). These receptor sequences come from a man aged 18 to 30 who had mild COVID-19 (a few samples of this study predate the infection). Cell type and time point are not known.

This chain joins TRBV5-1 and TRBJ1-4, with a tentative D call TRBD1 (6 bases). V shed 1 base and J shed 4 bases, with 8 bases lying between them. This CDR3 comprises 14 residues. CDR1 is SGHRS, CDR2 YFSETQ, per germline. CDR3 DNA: TGCGCCAGCAGCTTGTGGGGGCTTAATGAAAAACTGTTTTTT. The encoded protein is CASSLWGLNEKLFF.

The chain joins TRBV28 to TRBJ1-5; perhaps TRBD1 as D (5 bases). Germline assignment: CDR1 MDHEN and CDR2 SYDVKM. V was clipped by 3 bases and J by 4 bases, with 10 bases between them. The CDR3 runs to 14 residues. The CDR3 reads CASSLRQGNQPQHF. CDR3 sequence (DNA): TGTGCCAGCAGTTTGAGGCAGGGAAATCAGCCCCAGCATTTT.

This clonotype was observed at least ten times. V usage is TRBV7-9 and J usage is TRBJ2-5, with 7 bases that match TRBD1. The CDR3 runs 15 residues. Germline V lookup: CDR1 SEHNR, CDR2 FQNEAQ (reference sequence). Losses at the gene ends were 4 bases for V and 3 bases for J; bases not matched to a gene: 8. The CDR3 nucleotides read TGTGCCAGCAGCTCCCGGGACAGTGGGGAAGAGACCCAGTACTTC. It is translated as CASSSRDSGEETQYF. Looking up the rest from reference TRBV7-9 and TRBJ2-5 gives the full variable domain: DTGVSQNPRHKITKRGQNVTFRCDPISEHNRLYWYRQTLGQGPEFLTYFQNEAQLEKSRLLSDRFSAERPKGSFSTLEIQRTEQGDSAMYLCASSSRDSGEETQYFGPGTRLLVL.

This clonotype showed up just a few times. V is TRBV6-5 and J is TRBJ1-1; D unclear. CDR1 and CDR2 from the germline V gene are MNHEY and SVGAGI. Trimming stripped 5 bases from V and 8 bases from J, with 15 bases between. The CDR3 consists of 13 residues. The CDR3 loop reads CASSLAGSGEAFF. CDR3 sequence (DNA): TGTGCCAGCAGTCTGGCAGGTAGTGGCGAAGCTTTCTTT.

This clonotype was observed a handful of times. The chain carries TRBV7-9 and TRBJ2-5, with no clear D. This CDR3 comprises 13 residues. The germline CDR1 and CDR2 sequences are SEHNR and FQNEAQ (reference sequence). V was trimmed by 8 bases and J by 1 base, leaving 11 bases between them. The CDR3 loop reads CASAPRLQETQYF. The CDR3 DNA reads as TGTGCCAGCGCTCCTCGGCTCCAAGAGACCCAGTACTTC.

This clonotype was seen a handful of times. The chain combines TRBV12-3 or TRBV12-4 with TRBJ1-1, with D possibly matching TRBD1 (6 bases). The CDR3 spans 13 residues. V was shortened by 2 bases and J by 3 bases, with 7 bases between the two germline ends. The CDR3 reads CASSLTGHTEAFF. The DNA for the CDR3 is TGTGCCAGCAGTTTAACAGGGCACACTGAAGCTTTCTTT.

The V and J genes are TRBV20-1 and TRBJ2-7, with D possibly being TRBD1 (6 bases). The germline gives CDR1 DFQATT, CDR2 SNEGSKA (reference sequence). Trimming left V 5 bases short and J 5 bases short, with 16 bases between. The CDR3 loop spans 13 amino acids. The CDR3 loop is CSAPSDRIHEQYF. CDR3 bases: TGCAGTGCTCCCTCCGACAGGATCCACGAGCAGTACTTC.

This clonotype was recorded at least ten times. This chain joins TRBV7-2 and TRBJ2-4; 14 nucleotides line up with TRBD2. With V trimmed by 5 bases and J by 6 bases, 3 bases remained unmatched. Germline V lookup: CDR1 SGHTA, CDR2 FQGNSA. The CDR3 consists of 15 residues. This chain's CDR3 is CASSVGLAGGNIQYF. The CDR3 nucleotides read TGTGCCAGCAGCGTCGGACTAGCGGGGGGAAACATTCAGTACTTC. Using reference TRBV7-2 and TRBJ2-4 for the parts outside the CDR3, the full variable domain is GAGVSQSPSNKVTEKGKDVELRCDPISGHTALYWYRQSLGQGLEFLIYFQGNSAPDKSGLPSDRFSAERTGGSVSTLTIQRTQQEDSAVYLCASSVGLAGGNIQYFGAGTRLSVL.

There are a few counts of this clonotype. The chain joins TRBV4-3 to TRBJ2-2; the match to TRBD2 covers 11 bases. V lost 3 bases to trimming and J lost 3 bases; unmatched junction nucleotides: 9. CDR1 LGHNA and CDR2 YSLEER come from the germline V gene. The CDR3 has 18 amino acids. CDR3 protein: CASSQESLAGGDTGELFF. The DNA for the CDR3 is TGCGCCAGCAGCCAGGAATCCCTAGCGGGGGGAGACACCGGGGAGCTGTTTTTT.

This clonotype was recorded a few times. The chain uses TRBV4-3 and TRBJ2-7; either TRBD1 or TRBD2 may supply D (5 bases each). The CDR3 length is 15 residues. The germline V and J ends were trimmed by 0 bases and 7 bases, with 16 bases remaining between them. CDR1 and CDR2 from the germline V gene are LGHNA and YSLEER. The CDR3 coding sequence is TGCGCCAGCAGCCAAGACAGGATTAGGGGAGTAGAGCAGTACTTC. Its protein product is CASSQDRIRGVEQYF.

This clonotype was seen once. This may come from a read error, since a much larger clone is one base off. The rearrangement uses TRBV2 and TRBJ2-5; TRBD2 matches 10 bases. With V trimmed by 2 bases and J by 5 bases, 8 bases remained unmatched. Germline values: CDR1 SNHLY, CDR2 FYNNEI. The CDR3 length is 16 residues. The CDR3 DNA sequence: TGTGCCAGCAGTGAACTTAGCGGGGGGTCTTCGGAGACCCAGTACTTC. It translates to CASSELSGGSSETQYF.

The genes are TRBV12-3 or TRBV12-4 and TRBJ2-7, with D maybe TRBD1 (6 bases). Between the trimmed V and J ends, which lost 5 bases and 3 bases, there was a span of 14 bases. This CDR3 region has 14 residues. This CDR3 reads CASSPLQGYYEQYF. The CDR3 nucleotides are TGTGCCAGCAGTCCCCTGCAGGGGTACTACGAGCAGTACTTC.

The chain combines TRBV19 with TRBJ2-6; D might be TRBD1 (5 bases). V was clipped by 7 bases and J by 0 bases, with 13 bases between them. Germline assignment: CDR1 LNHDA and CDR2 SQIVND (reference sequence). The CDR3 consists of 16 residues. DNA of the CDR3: TGTGCCAGTACCCCGACAGTACACTCTGGGGCCAACGTCCTGACTTTC. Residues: CASTPTVHSGANVLTF.

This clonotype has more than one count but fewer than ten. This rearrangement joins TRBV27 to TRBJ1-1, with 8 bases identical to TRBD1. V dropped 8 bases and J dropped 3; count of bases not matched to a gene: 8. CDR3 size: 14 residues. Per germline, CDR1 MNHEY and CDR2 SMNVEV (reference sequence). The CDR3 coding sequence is TGTGCCAGCGGGTTGGACAGGGCGGACACTGAAGCTTTCTTT. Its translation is CASGLDRADTEAFF.

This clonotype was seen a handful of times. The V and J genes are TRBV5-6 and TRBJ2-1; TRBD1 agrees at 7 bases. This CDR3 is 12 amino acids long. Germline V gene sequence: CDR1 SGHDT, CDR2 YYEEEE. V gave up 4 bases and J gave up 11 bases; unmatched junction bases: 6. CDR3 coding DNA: TGTGCCAGCAGCATAACAGGGGTGCAGCAGTTCTTC. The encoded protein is CASSITGVQQFF.

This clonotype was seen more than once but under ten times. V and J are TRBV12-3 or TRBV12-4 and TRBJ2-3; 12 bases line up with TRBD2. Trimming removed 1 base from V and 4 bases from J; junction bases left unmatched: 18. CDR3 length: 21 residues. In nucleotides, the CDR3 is TGTGCCAGCAGTTTAGATCTGGCTAGCGGGGGGGCCAGGTCGCTCGCAGATACGCAGTATTTT. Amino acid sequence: CASSLDLASGGARSLADTQYF.

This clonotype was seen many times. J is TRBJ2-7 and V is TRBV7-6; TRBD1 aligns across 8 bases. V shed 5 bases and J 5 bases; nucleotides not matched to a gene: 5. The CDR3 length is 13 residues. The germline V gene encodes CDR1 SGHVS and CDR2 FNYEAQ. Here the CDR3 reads CASSPGQGDEQYF. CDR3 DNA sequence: TGTGCCAGCAGCCCAGGACAGGGCGACGAGCAGTACTTC.

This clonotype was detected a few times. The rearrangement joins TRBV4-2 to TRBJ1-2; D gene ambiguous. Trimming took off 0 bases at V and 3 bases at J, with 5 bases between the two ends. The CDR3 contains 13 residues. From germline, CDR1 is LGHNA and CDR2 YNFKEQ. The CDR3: CASSQESDYGYTF. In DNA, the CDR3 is TGTGCCAGCAGCCAAGAAAGCGACTATGGCTACACCTTC.

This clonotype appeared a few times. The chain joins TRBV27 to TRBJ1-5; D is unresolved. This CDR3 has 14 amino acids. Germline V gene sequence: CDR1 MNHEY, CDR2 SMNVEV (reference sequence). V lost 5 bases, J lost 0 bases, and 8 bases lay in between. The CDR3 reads CASSGANSNQPQHF. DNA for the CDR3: TGTGCCAGCAGTGGCGCAAATAGCAATCAGCCCCAGCATTTT.

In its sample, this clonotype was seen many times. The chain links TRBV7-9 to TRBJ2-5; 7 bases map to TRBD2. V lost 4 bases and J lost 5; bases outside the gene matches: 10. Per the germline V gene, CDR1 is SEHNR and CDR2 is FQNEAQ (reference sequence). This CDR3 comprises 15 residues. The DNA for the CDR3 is TGTGCCAGCAGCTCCCCCCGCGGGGGTAAGGAGACCCAGTACTTC. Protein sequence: CASSSPRGGKETQYF.

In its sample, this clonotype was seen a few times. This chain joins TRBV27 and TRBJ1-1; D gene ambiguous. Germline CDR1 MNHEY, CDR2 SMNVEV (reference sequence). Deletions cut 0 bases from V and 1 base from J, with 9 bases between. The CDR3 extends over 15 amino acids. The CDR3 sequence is CASSLSSPGNTEAFF. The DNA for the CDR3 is TGTGCCAGCAGTTTATCGAGTCCGGGGAACACTGAAGCTTTCTTT.

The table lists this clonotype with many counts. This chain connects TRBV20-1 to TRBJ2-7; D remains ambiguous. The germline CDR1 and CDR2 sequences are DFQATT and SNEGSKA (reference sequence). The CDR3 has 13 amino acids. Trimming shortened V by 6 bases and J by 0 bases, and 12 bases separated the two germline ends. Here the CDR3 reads CSARRISSYEQYV. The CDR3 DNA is TGCAGTGCCCGACGGATTAGCTCCTACGAGCAGTACGTC.

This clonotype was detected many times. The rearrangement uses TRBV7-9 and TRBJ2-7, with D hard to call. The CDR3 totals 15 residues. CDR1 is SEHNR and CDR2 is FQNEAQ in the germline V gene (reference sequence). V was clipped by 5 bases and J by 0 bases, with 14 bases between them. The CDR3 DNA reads TGTGCCAGCAGCAACCAAGGTCTATTCTCCTACGAGCAGTACTTC. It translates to CASSNQGLFSYEQYF.

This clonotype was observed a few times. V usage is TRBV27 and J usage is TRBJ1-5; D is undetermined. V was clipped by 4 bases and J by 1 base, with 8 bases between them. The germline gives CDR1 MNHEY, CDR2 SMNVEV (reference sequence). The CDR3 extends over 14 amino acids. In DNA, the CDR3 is TGTGCCAGCAGTTCGGAAGGAAGCAATCAGCCCCAGCATTTT. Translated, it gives CASSSEGSNQPQHF.

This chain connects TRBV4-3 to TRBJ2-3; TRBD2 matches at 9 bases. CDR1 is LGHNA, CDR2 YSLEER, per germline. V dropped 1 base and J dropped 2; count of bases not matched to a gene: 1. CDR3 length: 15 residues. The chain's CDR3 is CASSQGLADTDTQYF. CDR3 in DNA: TGCGCCAGCAGCCAAGGACTAGCGGACACAGATACGCAGTATTTT.

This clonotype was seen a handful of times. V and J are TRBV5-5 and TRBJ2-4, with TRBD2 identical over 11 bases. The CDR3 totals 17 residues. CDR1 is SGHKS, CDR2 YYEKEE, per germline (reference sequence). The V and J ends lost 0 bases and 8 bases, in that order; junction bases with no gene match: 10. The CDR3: CASSLEGLAGGRDIQYF. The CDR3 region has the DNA TGTGCCAGCAGCTTGGAGGGGCTAGCGGGGGGCCGAGACATTCAGTACTTC.

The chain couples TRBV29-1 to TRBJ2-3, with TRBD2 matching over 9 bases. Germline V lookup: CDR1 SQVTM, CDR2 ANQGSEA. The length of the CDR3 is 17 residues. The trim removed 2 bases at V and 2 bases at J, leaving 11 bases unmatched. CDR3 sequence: CSVESGASGGTTDTQYF. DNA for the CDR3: TGCAGCGTTGAATCCGGTGCGAGCGGGGGGACCACAGATACGCAGTATTTT.

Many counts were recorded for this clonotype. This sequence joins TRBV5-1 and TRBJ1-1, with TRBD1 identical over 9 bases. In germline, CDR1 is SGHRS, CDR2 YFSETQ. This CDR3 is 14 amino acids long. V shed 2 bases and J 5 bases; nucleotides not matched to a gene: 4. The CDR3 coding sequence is TGCGCCAGCAGCTTACAGGGGGCATTGACTGAAGCTTTCTTT. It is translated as CASSLQGALTEAFF.

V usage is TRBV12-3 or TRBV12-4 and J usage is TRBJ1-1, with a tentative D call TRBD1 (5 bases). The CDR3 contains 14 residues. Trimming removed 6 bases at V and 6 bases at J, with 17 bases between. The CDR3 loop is CASRSRAGRAEAFF. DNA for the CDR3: TGTGCCAGCAGGTCCCGAGCAGGGAGGGCTGAAGCTTTCTTT.

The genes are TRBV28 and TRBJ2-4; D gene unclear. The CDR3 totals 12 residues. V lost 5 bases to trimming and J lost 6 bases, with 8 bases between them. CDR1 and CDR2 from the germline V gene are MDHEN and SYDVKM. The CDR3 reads CASSRTLNIQYF. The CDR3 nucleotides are TGTGCCAGCAGTCGGACCCTAAACATTCAGTACTTC. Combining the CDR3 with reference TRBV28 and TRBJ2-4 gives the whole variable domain DVKVTQSSRYLVKRTGEKVFLECVQDMDHENMFWYRQDPGLGLRLIYFSYDVKMKEKGDIPEGYSVSREKKERFSLILESASTNQTSMYLCASSRTLNIQYFGAGTRLSVL.

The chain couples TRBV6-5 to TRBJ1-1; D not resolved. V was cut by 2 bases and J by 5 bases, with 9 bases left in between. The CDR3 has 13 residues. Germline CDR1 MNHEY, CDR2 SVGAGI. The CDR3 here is CASSYGRLTEAFF. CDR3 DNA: TGTGCCAGCAGTTACGGCAGGCTGACTGAAGCTTTCTTT.

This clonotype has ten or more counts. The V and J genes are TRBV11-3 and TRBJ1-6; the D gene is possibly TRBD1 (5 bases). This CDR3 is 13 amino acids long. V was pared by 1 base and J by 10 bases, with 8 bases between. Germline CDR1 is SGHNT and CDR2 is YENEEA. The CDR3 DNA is TGTGCCAGCAGCTTAGGAGGGGCGTCACCCCTCCACTTT. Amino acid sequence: CASSLGGASPLHF.